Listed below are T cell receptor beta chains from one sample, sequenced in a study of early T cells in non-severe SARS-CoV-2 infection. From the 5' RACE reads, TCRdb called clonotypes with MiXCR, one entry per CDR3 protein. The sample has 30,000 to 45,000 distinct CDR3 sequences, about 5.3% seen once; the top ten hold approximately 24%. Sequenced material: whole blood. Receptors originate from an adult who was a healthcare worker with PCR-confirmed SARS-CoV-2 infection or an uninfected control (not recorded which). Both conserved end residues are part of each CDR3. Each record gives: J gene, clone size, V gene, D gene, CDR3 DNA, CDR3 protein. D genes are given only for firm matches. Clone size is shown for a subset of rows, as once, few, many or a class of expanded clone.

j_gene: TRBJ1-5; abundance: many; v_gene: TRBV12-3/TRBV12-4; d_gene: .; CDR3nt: TGTGCCAGCAGTTTCAGCCGGGGCTATCAGCCCCAGCATTTT; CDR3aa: CASSFSRGYQPQHF
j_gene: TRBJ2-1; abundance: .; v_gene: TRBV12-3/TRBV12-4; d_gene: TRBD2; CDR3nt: TGTGCCAGCCGGGGGGTCTACAATGAGCAGTTCTTC; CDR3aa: CASRGVYNEQFF
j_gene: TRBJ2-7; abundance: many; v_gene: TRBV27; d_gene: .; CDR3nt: TGTGCCAGCAGTCGCGGACATGACCTCTACGAGCAGTACTTC; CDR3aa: CASSRGHDLYEQYF
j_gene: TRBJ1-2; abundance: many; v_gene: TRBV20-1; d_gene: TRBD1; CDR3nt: TGCAGTGCTTCCGGCGGGACAGGGGGCGCCTATGGCTACACCTTC; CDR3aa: CSASGGTGGAYGYTF
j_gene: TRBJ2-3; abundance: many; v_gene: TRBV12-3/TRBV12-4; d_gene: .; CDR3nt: TGTGCCAGCAGTTTAGAAGTGAGAGATACGCAGTATTTT; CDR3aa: CASSLEVRDTQYF
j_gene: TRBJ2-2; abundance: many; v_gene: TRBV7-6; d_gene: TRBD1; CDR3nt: TGTGCCAGCAGCGCCCGGGACAGGGTGAACACCGGGGAGCTGTTTTTT; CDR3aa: CASSARDRVNTGELFF
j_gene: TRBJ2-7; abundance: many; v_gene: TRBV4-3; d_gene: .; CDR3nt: TGCGCCAGCAGCCAAGGGAAGGGCGAGCAGTACTTC; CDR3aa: CASSQGKGEQYF
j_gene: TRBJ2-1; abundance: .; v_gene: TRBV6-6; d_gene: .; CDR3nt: TGTGCCAGCAGTCCGCGACTAGACAATGAGCAGTTCTTC; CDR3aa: CASSPRLDNEQFF
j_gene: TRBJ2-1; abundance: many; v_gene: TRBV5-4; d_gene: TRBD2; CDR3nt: TGTGCCAGCAGCTCCAAAGGCCCCTCTAGCGGGAGCGCCTACAATGAGCAGTTCTTC; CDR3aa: CASSSKGPSSGSAYNEQFF
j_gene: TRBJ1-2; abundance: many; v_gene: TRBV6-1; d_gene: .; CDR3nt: TGTGCCAGCGGGGCTGGGTCCTTCACCTCGGGCTATGGCTACACCTTC; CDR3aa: CASGAGSFTSGYGYTF
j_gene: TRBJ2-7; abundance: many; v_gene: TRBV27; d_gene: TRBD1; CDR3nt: TGTGCCAGCAGTAAATTGGCAGGGGGCTCCTACGAGCAGTACTTC; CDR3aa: CASSKLAGGSYEQYF
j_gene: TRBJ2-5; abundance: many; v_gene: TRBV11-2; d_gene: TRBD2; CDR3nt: TGTGCCAGCAGCTCGACTAGCGGGCAAGAGACCCAGTACTTC; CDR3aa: CASSSTSGQETQYF
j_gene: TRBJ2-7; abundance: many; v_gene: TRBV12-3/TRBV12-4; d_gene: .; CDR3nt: TGTGCCAGCAGACCTGGGGGAAAGTACGAGCAGTACTTC; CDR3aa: CASRPGGKYEQYF
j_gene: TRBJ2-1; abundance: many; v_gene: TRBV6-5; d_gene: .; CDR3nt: TGTGCCAGCAGTTACTCCAACACCCTATCCCACAATGAGCAGTTCTTC; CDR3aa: CASSYSNTLSHNEQFF
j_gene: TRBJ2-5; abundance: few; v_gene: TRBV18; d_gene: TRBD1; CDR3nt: TGTGCCAGCTCACCACTTCGATCTGTGGCGCAAGCAGGGGGGACCCAGTACTTC; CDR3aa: CASSPLRSVAQAGGTQYF
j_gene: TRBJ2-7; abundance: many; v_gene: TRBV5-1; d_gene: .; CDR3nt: TGCGCCAGCAGCCCAACGGGGGCACCCTACGAGCAGTACTTC; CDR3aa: CASSPTGAPYEQYF
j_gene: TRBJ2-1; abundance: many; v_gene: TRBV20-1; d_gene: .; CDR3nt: TGCAGTGCTAGAGACAGGACCCTGTACAATGAGCAGTTCTTC; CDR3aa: CSARDRTLYNEQFF
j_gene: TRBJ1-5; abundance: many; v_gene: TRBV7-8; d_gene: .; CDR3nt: TGTGCCAGCAGCTTAGCGCATCAGCCCCAGCATTTT; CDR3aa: CASSLAHQPQHF
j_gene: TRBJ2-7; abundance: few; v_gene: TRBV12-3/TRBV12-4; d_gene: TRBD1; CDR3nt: TGTGCCAGCACCACAACAGGGGCCTACGAGCAGTACTTC; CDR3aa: CASTTTGAYEQYF
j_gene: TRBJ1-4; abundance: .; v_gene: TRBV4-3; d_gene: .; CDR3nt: TGCGCCAGCAGCCAAGCTGGTTATTGGAGTGAAAAACTGTTTTTT; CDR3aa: CASSQAGYWSEKLFF
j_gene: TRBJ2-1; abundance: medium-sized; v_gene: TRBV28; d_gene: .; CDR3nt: TGTGCCAGCAGTTTCGGCGGGTATGGAGGTGAGCAGTTCTTC; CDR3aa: CASSFGGYGGEQFF
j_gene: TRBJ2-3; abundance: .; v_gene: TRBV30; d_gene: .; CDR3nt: TGTGCCTGGAGTGCCCCGGCTGGGCGAGTAGATACGCAGTATTTT; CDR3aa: CAWSAPAGRVDTQYF
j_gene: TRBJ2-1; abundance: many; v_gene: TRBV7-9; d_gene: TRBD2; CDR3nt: TGTGCCAGCAGCCCGATTAGCGGGAGGTTTTCTACTGAGCAGTTCTTC; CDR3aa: CASSPISGRFSTEQFF
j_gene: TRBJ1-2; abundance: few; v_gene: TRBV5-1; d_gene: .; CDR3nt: TGCGCCAGCAGCTTGGTTGGGCAGGAGGGCTACACCTTC; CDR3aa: CASSLVGQEGYTF
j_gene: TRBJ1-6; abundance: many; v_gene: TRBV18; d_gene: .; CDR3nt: TGTGCCCCCCCTGGTCGACAGACCCTGTGGGAGACCCTCCACTTT; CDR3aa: CAPPGRQTLWETLHF
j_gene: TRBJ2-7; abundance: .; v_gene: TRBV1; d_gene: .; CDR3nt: TGCACCAGCAACTCTTTTCCGGGACTAGCGGGGGGGCCCTCCTACGAGCAGTACTTC; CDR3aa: CTSNSFPGLAGGPSYEQYF
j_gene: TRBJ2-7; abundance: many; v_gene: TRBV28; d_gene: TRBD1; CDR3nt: TGTGCCAGCAGCCCATCCGGGACAGGGGGGGCCGAGCAGTACTTC; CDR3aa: CASSPSGTGGAEQYF
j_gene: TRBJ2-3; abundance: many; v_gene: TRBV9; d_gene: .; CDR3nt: TGTGCCAGCAGCGCGAACGGGGACTCATTCACAGATACGCAGTATTTT; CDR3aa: CASSANGDSFTDTQYF
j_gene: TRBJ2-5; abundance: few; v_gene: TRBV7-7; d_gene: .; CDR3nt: .; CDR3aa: CASSFGPGAQETQYF
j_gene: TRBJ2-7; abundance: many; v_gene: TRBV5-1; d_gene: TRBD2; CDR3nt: TGCGCCAGCAGCCCTTCTCCTAGCGGAAGGACCTACGAGCAGTACTTC; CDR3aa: CASSPSPSGRTYEQYF
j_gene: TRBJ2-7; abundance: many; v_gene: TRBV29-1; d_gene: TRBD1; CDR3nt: TGCAGCGTTGAGGGGACAGGGAGTTACTACGAGCAGTACTTC; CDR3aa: CSVEGTGSYYEQYF
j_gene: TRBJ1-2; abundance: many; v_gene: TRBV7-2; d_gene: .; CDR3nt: TGTGCCAGCAGCTTCGACAGGAGCTACTATGGCTACACCTTC; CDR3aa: CASSFDRSYYGYTF
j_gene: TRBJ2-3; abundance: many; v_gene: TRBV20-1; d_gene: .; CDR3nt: TGCAGTGCTAGGCAAAGACAGTTTGATACGCAGTATTTT; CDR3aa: CSARQRQFDTQYF
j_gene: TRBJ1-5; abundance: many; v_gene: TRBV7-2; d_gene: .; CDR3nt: TGTGCCAGCAGCTTAGAAATCAATCAGCCCCAGCATTTT; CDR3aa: CASSLEINQPQHF
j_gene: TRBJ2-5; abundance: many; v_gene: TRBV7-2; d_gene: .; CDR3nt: TGTGCCAGCAGCGGGGGGCTCCAAGAGACCCAGTACTTC; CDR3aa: CASSGGLQETQYF